This TCR beta chain is from a study of human T cells and chemical hapten exposure. The CDR3 is 13 residues long. In germline, CDR1 is MNHEY, CDR2 SVGAGI. Trimming left V 6 bases short and J 6 bases short, with 15 bases between. This clonotype has just a few counts. Regarding time point: patch test 2, 6 weeks after DPC sensitization. Stated treatment: therapeutic diphenylcyclopropenone sensitization with weekly scalp DPC. TCRdb re-called the RACE reads through MiXCR, storing one row per CDR3 protein. The table includes 100,000 or so distinct CDR3 sequences, 9.3% detected once. This clonotype originated in a woman between 40 and 55 years old with alopecia areata. Some clones in this sample may be carry-over from other donors' samples. The rearrangement uses TRBV6-5 and TRBJ2-7; D gene ambiguous. This material consisted of whole blood, taken in connection with sensitization to the hapten diphenylcyclopropenone (DPC). CDR3 coding DNA: TGTGCCAGCAGCCGCAGAGGTTGGGGCGAGCAGTACTTC. It codes for CASSRRGWGEQYF.